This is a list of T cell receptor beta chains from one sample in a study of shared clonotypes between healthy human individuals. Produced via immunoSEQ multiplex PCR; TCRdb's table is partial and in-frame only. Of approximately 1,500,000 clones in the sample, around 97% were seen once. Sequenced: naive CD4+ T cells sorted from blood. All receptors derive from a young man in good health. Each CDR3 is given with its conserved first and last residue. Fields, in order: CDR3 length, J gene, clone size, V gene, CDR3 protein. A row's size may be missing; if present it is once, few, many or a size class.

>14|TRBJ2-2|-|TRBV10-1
CARDEGQDTGELFF
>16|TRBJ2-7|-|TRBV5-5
CASSPPPREGAYEQYF
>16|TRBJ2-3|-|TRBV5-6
CASSLALAGGTDTQYF
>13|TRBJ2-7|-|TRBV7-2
CASSFDRGYEQYF
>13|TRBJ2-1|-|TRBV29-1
CSVGSDSYNEQFF
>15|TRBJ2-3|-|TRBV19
CASSIGGDRTDTQYF
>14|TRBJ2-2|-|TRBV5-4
CASSSGYDTGELFF
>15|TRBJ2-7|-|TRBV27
CASRVGGYPPYEQYF
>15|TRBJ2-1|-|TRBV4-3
CASSFDRATYNEQFF
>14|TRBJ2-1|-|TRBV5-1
CASSLGGTSGRQFF
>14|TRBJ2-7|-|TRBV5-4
CASSLGGGTYEQYF
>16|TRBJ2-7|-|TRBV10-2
CASSESLGVRSYEQYF
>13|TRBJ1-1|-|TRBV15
CATSRDLGGGAFF
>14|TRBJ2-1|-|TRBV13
CASSLEGSYNEQFF
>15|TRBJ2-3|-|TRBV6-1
CASSVKLAPTDTQYF
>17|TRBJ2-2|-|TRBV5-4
CASSLELAGVQTGELFF
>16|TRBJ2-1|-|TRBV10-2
CASSEPHWSSYNEQFF
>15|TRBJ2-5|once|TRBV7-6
CASSLLGDRAGTQYF
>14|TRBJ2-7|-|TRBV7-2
CASSLQGPLGEQYF
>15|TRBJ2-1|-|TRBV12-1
CASSPPWQADNEQFF